This paragraph reports one T cell receptor beta chain. At one of its ends the junction is not consistent with the germline gene, which may arise from a read error. The sample is drawn from a study of prognosis after radiotherapy for stage I lung cancer. Background on the study: In a few patients, distant metastases developed after radiotherapy (median around seven months), whereas roughly 16 patients showed no significant progression.

There were 5 to 7.5 milliliters of peripheral blood drawn at each of two time points. Amplification of TCR beta CDR3 from genomic DNA used two-round multiplex PCR. Individual primers that were specific to each TRBV and TRBJ gene served in first-round PCR. TCRdb re-analysed the multiplex PCR reads in MiXCR, keeping a single row per CDR3 protein. Altogether around 30,000 distinct CDR3 sequences are present, around 30% being singletons, with the ten largest covering over 10%. Sequences were derived from PBMCs, sampled before or after stereotactic body radiation therapy (not recorded which). This TCR came from a donor aged 50 or older with non-small cell lung cancer.

The CDR3 DNA sequence: TGCGCCAGCAGCCCGGGACGGGGACAGGGATACGAGCAGCACTTC. Translated: CASSPGRGQGYEQHF. The rearrangement links TRBV5-1 to TRBJ2-7; TRBD1 matches at 9 bases. CDR3 size: 15 residues. The germline V gene has CDR1 SGHRS and CDR2 YFSETQ.